The 5 T cell receptor beta chains listed next were all sequenced from one sample in a study of cytomegalovirus exposure and HLA in healthy donors. In the PCR, 60 Vbeta and 13 Jbeta primers were used. This table comes from immunoSEQ multiplex PCR, and its TCRdb copy is limited to in-frame clones, with some not included. In the table there are 120,000 or so clones, 81% of which are singletons. Sequencing was performed on PBMCs. The receptor set was obtained from a man aged 18 to 29 in good health and CMV-seronegative.

V and J are TRBV27 and TRBJ1-4; D might be TRBD1 (5 bases). Looked up from germline, CDR1 is MNHEY and CDR2 is SMNVEV (reference sequence). The V end lost 3 bases, the J end lost 8 bases, and 10 bases lay between the germline ends. CDR3 length: 13 residues. In nucleotides, the CDR3 is TGTGCCAGCAGTTTGGGGCCCGAGGAAAAACTGTTTTTT. Its translation: CASSLGPEEKLFF.

For the CDR3, the DNA is TGTGCCAGCAGCTCTAGCCTGGGGACTAGCGAGGGGAACACCGGGGAGCTGTTTTTT. It translates to CASSSSLGTSEGNTGELFF. The chain combines TRBV7-9 with TRBJ2-2; the match to TRBD2 covers 10 bases. Germline V gives CDR1 SEHNR, CDR2 FQNEAQ (reference sequence). Losses at the gene ends were 4 bases for V and 1 base for J; bases not matched to a gene: 12. The CDR3 has 19 residues. Drawing the rest from reference TRBV7-9 and TRBJ2-2, the complete variable domain is DTGVSQNPRHKITKRGQNVTFRCDPISEHNRLYWYRQTLGQGPEFLTYFQNEAQLEKSRLLSDRFSAERPKGSFSTLEIQRTEQGDSAMYLCASSSSLGTSEGNTGELFFGEGSRLTVL.

The chain employs TRBV6-5 and TRBJ2-1, with TRBD2 matching over 11 bases. CDR1 and CDR2 (germline): MNHEY, SVGAGI. With V trimmed by 4 bases and J by 4 bases, 3 bases remained unmatched. CDR3 length: 15 amino acids. The CDR3 here is CASSLAGGGYNEQFF. The DNA of the CDR3 is TGTGCCAGCAGTTTAGCGGGGGGGGGATACAATGAGCAGTTCTTC.

The chain uses TRBV5-6 and TRBJ2-7; 10 nucleotides agree with TRBD1. V lost 4 bases and J lost 9; bases outside the gene matches: 7. Germline CDR1 and CDR2: SGHDT and YYEEEE. The CDR3 extends over 13 amino acids. CDR3 bases: TGTGCCAGCAGCCGACAGGGGGCGAACGGGCAGTACTTC. Protein product: CASSRQGANGQYF.

This clone was detected once. The chain recombines TRBV6-5 with TRBJ1-5; D may be TRBD1 (5 bases). The CDR3 runs 13 residues. Trimming took 8 bases from V and 7 from J, leaving 15 bases between them. Germline values: CDR1 MNHEY, CDR2 SVGAGI. The CDR3: CASGLGGGQPQHF. Written as DNA, the CDR3 is TGTGCCAGCGGGTTGGGGGGGGGACAGCCCCAGCATTTT.